A single sample gave rise to the 13 T cell receptor beta chains below, sequenced in a study of blood T cell repertoires in COVID-19 (dated by TCRdb to 2018 to 2021). Library preparation used the immunoSEQ multiplex PCR assay. The source is immuneACCESS, and TCRdb retained only in-frame sequences with V and J called. Part of the clones is not carried over; for the studies checked, unresolved V genes explain less than half of this, and the remainder is unexplained. Present in this sample are about 160,000 clones, over 75% of which were seen just once. The ten largest clones capture approximately 11% of the sample. Sequenced input: peripheral blood. Receptors originate from a human donor in a cohort sampled during active COVID-19.

The chain joins TRBV10-3 to TRBJ1-2, with D possibly matching TRBD1 (6 bases). V shed 6 bases and J shed 8 bases, with 22 bases lying between them. Germline CDR1 and CDR2: ENHRY and SYGVKD. This CDR3 is 15 amino acids long. This CDR3 is CAIRIMTGPSEGYTF. The CDR3 DNA reads as TGTGCCATCAGGATTATGACAGGCCCGTCGGAGGGCTACACCTTC.

The chain couples TRBV9 to TRBJ2-1; 13 nucleotides align to TRBD2. The CDR3 runs 17 residues. Germline V lookup: CDR1 SGDLS, CDR2 YYNGEE. Germline trimming cut 4 bases from V and 5 bases from J; bases unmatched to any gene: 9. CDR3 nucleotide sequence: TGTGCCAGCAGCACCACTTGGACTAGCGGGAGTCACAATGAGCAGTTCTTC. This encodes CASSTTWTSGSHNEQFF.

This clone showed up just once. The chain couples TRBV4-3 to TRBJ2-3; 8 bases agree with TRBD2. V shed 0 bases and J 0 bases; nucleotides not matched to a gene: 2. The CDR3 is made up of 16 amino acids. Germline CDR1 LGHNA, CDR2 YSLEER. DNA for the CDR3: TGCGCCAGCAGCCAAGATCGGGAGGGGAGCACAGATACGCAGTATTTT. This sequence encodes CASSQDREGSTDTQYF.

This clone has just a few counts. The chain uses TRBV9 and TRBJ1-6; D might be TRBD1 (6 bases). Germline lookup yields CDR1 SGDLS and CDR2 YYNGEE. CDR3 size: 14 residues. Deletions cut 7 bases from V and 7 bases from J, with 15 bases between. As DNA, the CDR3 is TGTGCCAGCGCGACAGGCCTTTGGAATTCACCCCTCCACTTT. Translating it yields CASATGLWNSPLHF. The full variable domain, completed using reference TRBV9 and TRBJ1-6, is DSGVTQTPKHLITATGQRVTLRCSPRSGDLSVYWYQQSLDQGLQFLIQYYNGEERAKGNILERFSAQQFPDLHSELNLSSLELGDSALYFCASATGLWNSPLHFGNGTRLTVT.

This clone was seen a few times. The V call is TRBV15, the J call TRBJ2-5; tentative D call: TRBD1 (5 bases). CDR3 length equals 13 residues. Trimming cost V 0 bases and J 5 bases, with 7 bases left between them. CDR1 is LNHNV and CDR2 is YYDKDF in the germline V gene (reference sequence). The CDR3 DNA reads TGTGCCACCAGCAGAGATCAGGGCGAGACCCAGTACTTC. It encodes CATSRDQGETQYF.

This clone was picked up a small number of times. This sequence joins TRBV24-1 and TRBJ2-3; 8 bases are a match to TRBD1. V shed 4 bases, J shed 0 bases, and the junction held 14 bases outside the gene matches. The CDR3 contains 19 residues. In germline, CDR1 is KGHDR, CDR2 SFDVKD. CDR3 sequence (DNA): TGTGCCACCAGTGACCCTGGGTTCGGGCAGGGGGCCAGCACAGATACGCAGTATTTT. As protein: CATSDPGFGQGASTDTQYF.

V and J are TRBV7-9 and TRBJ2-5; D is unresolved. CDR3 length: 15 amino acids. The germline V gene encodes CDR1 SEHNR and CDR2 FQNEAQ (reference sequence). V was shortened by 4 bases and J by 1 base, with 13 bases between the two germline ends. DNA for the CDR3: TGTGCCAGCAGCTCAAATGTAGTAAGCCAAGAGACCCAGTACTTC. Translated: CASSSNVVSQETQYF. Together with reference TRBV7-9 and TRBJ2-5, the CDR3 gives the full variable domain: DTGVSQNPRHKITKRGQNVTFRCDPISEHNRLYWYRQTLGQGPEFLTYFQNEAQLEKSRLLSDRFSAERPKGSFSTLEIQRTEQGDSAMYLCASSSNVVSQETQYFGPGTRLLVL.

V usage is TRBV7-2 and J usage is TRBJ2-5; possibly TRBD2 for D (5 bases). Trimming cost V 2 bases and J 5 bases, with 6 bases left between them. The CDR3 covers 12 residues. Germline V gene lookup returns CDR1 SGHTA and CDR2 FQGNSA. DNA for the CDR3: TGTGCCAGCAGCTTATGGAGGGAGACCCAGTACTTC. This translates into CASSLWRETQYF.

This sequence joins TRBV29-1 and TRBJ2-7; TRBD1 matches 10 bases. Germline CDR1 reads SQVTM; CDR2 reads ANQGSEA. V lost 4 bases to trimming and J lost 6 bases; unmatched junction nucleotides: 6. The CDR3 spans 13 residues. The DNA for the CDR3 is TGCAGCGTTGCGTTGACAGGGGGCTCCGAGCAGTACTTC. This codes for CSVALTGGSEQYF.

The chain is built from TRBV9 and TRBJ2-7; tentative D call: TRBD2 (5 bases). From germline, CDR1 is SGDLS and CDR2 YYNGEE. V was shortened by 4 bases and J by 6 bases, with 17 bases between the two germline ends. The CDR3 length is 14 residues. The chain's CDR3 is CASSPRGSSTEQYF. The CDR3 nucleotides are TGTGCCAGCAGCCCCCGAGGGAGCAGCACCGAGCAGTACTTC. Variable domain in full (rest from reference TRBV9 and TRBJ2-7): DSGVTQTPKHLITATGQRVTLRCSPRSGDLSVYWYQQSLDQGLQFLIQYYNGEERAKGNILERFSAQQFPDLHSELNLSSLELGDSALYFCASSPRGSSTEQYFGPGTRLTVT.

This chain connects TRBV11-3 to TRBJ2-1; 11 nucleotides agree with TRBD2. CDR3 length equals 14 residues. V lost 6 bases, J lost 2 bases, and 0 bases stayed unmatched. The germline V gene encodes CDR1 SGHNT and CDR2 YENEEA. The CDR3 DNA sequence: TGTGCCAGCAGTAGCGGGGGGGCCTACAATGAGCAGTTCTTC. As protein: CASSSGGAYNEQFF.

This chain joins TRBV5-4 and TRBJ2-5; 12 nucleotides line up with TRBD1. This CDR3 comprises 17 residues. V was clipped by 4 bases and J by 7 bases; unmatched bases: 14. Germline lookup yields CDR1 SGHNT and CDR2 YYREEE (reference sequence). The CDR3 DNA reads as TGTGCCAGCAGCAACGTACCCGGGACAGGGGGCGAAGGGACCCAGTACTTC. Its translation is CASSNVPGTGGEGTQYF.

The chain links TRBV7-9 to TRBJ2-7; 7 positions agree with TRBD2. Germline V gene sequence: CDR1 SEHNR, CDR2 FQNEAQ (reference sequence). V shed 3 bases, J shed 0 bases, and the junction held 8 bases outside the gene matches. There are 16 residues in the CDR3. CDR3 nucleotide sequence: TGTGCCAGCAGCTTGGCTAGCGGTAGGAGCTCCTACGAGCAGTACTTC. It translates to CASSLASGRSSYEQYF.